This T cell receptor beta chain is drawn from a study of metastatic and nonmetastatic thyroid tumors. About the study: The authors compared repertoires across blood and tumor or nodule tissue from malignant and benign thyroid patients.

Thyroid surgery was performed in patients who had received no treatment beforehand. About this clone: What it binds is unknown.

Overall study results and limits: A significant increase in TCR beta diversity was reportedly seen in malignant thyroid tumors relative to benign nodules, in blood and tumor.

In the original workflow: CDR3 was compared across clinicopathological groups, and the resulting differences were used to build a distant-metastasis classifier for papillary thyroid cancer. TCRdb re-analyzed the PCR reads using MiXCR. V and J calls and clone size were set by TCRdb, not the authors. The table has some 37,000 clones, around 43% seen once. The germline V gene encodes CDR1 MDHEN and CDR2 SYDVKM. The CDR3 consists of 11 residues. The germline V and J ends were trimmed by 6 bases and 5 bases, with 7 bases remaining between them. The specimen sequenced was tumor tissue. The receptor's source is a male donor with papillary thyroid cancer or a benign thyroid nodule (not recorded which). Some clones in this sample may be carry-over from other donors' samples. The chain combines TRBV28 with TRBJ1-2, with D hard to call. CDR3 protein: CASSGYYGYTF. CDR3 DNA: TGTGCCAGCAGCGGTTATTATGGCTACACCTTC.